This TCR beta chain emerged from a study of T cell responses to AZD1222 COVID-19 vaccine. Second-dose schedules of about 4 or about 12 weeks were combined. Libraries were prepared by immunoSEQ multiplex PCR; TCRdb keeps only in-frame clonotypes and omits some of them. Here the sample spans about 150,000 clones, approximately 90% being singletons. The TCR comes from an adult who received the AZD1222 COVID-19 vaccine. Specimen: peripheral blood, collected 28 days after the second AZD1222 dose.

The CDR3, as DNA: TGTGCCAGCAGGGCCGGTGGTTCGATGAACACTGAAGCTTTCTTT. Residues: CASRAGGSMNTEAFF. The chain is built from TRBV2 and TRBJ1-1; D gene uncertain. The V end lost 6 bases, the J end lost 0 bases, and 14 bases lay between the germline ends. This CDR3 spans 15 amino acids. Germline V gene lookup returns CDR1 SNHLY and CDR2 FYNNEI.